This T cell receptor beta chain was observed in a study of T cells in Graves' hyperthyroidism and ophthalmopathy (dated by TCRdb to about 2019). Study-wide context: Peripheral blood was collected at initial diagnosis, before any treatment. TCR V-J signatures able to tell the groups apart were searched for in a discovery cohort of 90 to 100 patients, of whom under 45 had Graves' ophthalmopathy and 55 to 60 had stable Graves' hyperthyroidism. Whether ophthalmopathy could be predicted prospectively was tested in an independent validation cohort made up of approximately 19 hyperthyroidism patients plus 17 patients who later progressed to ophthalmopathy. The 75 to 100 discovery patients were randomly split 7:3 into training and test sets. In addition, the study compared T-cell repertoires in thyroid tissue and in blood from five or six Graves' hyperthyroidism patients. After sampling, hyperthyroidism patients received methimazole starting at 30 mg daily, and ophthalmopathy patients received high-dose intravenous methylprednisolone. According to the paper, TCR Vbeta CDR3 sequencing was carried out on 135 peripheral blood samples, which came from under 50 ophthalmopathy, 75 to 80 hyperthyroidism and roughly 17 progressor patients. Paper-wide results and their limitations: Sample size was not statistically predetermined, and blinding of investigators to group allocation was not performed. Ophthalmopathy was separated from stable hyperthyroidism by a 13 V-J signature model, with approximately 90% sensitivity and 81% to 83% specificity obtained in cross-validation and 80%/75% obtained in testing. Most expanded thyroid clonotypes (frequency above 0.001) were also detected in blood, a finding suggesting that blood repertoires may reflect thyroid immune responses. In validation, the model predicted progression to ophthalmopathy with 60% to 71% sensitivity and 72% to 75% specificity, a median of 6.5 months before onset.

V sheds 4 bases and J sheds 7 bases, leaving 14 bases between their ends. In the germline V gene, CDR1 corresponds to SGHAT and CDR2 to FQNNGV. Including cysteine and phenylalanine, the CDR3 has 15 amino acids. The only DNA kept is the CDR3, 45 bases in frame from the first base. Stable Graves' hyperthyroidism was defined as no progression to ophthalmopathy during 18 months of follow-up. Hyperthyroidism patients were newly diagnosed, with disease duration under 2 months, and aged 18 to 65 years. Exclusion was applied to patients with uncontrolled infections, other autoimmune diseases, pregnancy or lactation. Diagnoses were based on clinical symptoms, serum thyroxine and TRAb, thyroid ultrasound and orbital computed tomography. PBMCs were isolated from 7.5 to 10 ml of fresh peripheral blood by Ficoll-Paque density gradient centrifugation. Total RNA was extracted with Trizol reagent, and quality was checked on an Agilent 2100 Bioanalyzer.

TCR beta CDR3 regions were amplified from RNA transcripts. The first round of RT-PCR for the TCR CDR3 was performed with the HTBI primer set and the Qiagen OneStep RT-PCR kit. The libraries were constructed in a second round of multiplex PCR and then size-selected and purified. Paired-end sequencing of the libraries was performed with 100 bp reads on an Illumina HiSeq2000. The paper's processing steps were these. SOAPnuke was used to process the raw data, throwing out any read that contained adapters or uncalled bases, had a mean Phred below 15, or lacked an exact constant-primer or identifier match. COPE v1.2.5 was used to merge the high-quality paired reads, and each unique nucleotide sequence was defined as a clonotype. MiTCR v1.1 was used to align clonotypes to the IMGT TRBV, TRBD and TRBJ reference segments. The analysis included only V-J combinations with a frequency above 0.0001, which together covered 98% to 99.2% of the repertoires. A TCS score was defined as the ratio of F50 (clonal expansion) to E x V (chaos), with BLOSUM62-based TCRdist applied between CDR3 peptides within each V-J. Welch's t-statistics and random forest reduced some 510 V-J features to roughly 13, which were used in a naive Bayes classifier (R e1071). Starting from the raw public reads, TCRdb applied fastp trimming at Q25, assembled clones with MiXCR and retained in-frame beta chains. A single entry per CDR3 protein holds the most common genes and DNA from its merged rows. The V and J calls and clone size are TCRdb's, not the authors'. The sample yields 200,000 to 250,000 distinct CDR3 sequences; roughly 15% were counted once. The top ten constitute around 52% of the sample.

This clonotype was recorded a few times. Its antigen has not been determined. No clone much larger than this one lies a single base away; base qualities are absent. The sample comprised blood. This TCR came from a man aged 50-59 years with Graves' hyperthyroidism. This receptor chain uses TRBV11-2 and TRBJ1-6, with the D gene not clear enough to name. Here is the DNA: TGTGCCAGCAGCTCTATCGCGCCTGGGAATTCACCCCTCCACTTT. The translation is CASSSIAPGNSPLHF.